Reported below is one TCR beta chain. This receptor's antigen is unknown. No qualities accompany the bases; no much larger clone lies one base away. The library came from 5' RACE. Sequencer: Illumina HiSeq 2500. A second PCR of roughly 7 to 12 cycles was run with a J-beta primer mix and a sample-barcoded 5' primer. Each TCR beta cDNA molecule received a unique molecular identifier from a template-switch 5' adaptor carrying 12 random nucleotides. Each sample yielded at least 3 million CDR3-containing paired-end reads. First-strand cDNA was synthesized from all RNA with the Mint cDNA synthesis kit, primed by a TRBC-specific oligonucleotide. After uracil-DNA glycosylase treatment, a first 18-cycle PCR used universal primers M1SS and BC2_uni_R on all cDNA. Concerning the study's data processing: For normalization, 1 million high-quality reads were randomly selected from each sample, with every read carrying a distinct molecular identifier. Instead of being binned into consensus sequences, reads with shared molecular identifiers were discarded. MiTCR, set to a Q25 quality threshold and the strictest error-elimination algorithm, was used for CDR3 identification, clonotype clustering and error correction. Lower-bound total TCR beta diversity was estimated with a nonparametric unseen species model using Euler transformation. The raw public reads went through TCRdb reprocessing: fastp at Q25, MiXCR clone calling, in-frame beta chains kept. For every CDR3 protein sequence, its rows merge into one entry that carries the most common genes and DNA. The V and J calls follow TCRdb's processing rather than the paper's. Within this sample are 1.5 million to 2 million distinct CDR3 sequences, with 49% of them counted one time only. The top ten constitute less than 2.5% of the sample.

These data originate in a study of blood T cells in healthy people across ages (dated by TCRdb to the mid-2010s). At the level of the whole study: Template switching captured roughly one uniquely barcoded TCR beta cDNA molecule per two T cells in model experiments. To track age-related changes in TCR beta repertoire diversity, the study relied on deep sequencing normalized with unique cDNA molecular identifiers. The donors were divided into four age groups: young (average around 17 years), middle-aged (approximately 42), aged (approximately 62) and long-lived (82). To avoid experimental bias, donors of different ages were spread randomly across the sequencing lanes. Two additional independent replicas of 1 million unique cDNA reads from the same blood draw were analyzed for two donors (one aged 18 to 30 and one aged 80 or older). Summary of the overall study and its limitations: Total diversity estimates from one million sequenced T cells were considered lower bounds and underestimates. Compared with the aged group, the long-lived group had more naive CD4+ T cells, fewer expanded clones and increased TCR diversity, a pattern suggesting age selection. Observed TCR beta diversity per million T cells fell roughly linearly with age, and a significant reduction was already apparent by age roughly 41. Because the CMV infection status of the donors was unknown, age-related changes in expanded clonotypes may potentially have been confounded. The percentage of naive T cells measured by flow cytometry correlated strongly with observed TCR beta diversity. Since profiling was done on bulk unsorted PBMCs, naive and antigen-experienced compartments could not be conclusively compared.

Taken from cysteine to phenylalanine, the CDR3 has 14 residues. The DNA shown is the 42-base CDR3, in frame from base 1. V drops 3 bases and J drops 3 bases, leaving 10 bases in between. CDR1 and CDR2 were assigned from the germline V gene as KGHDR and SFDVKD. Donors were a few dozen systemically healthy Caucasian individuals from Russia aged 6 to 90 years. Roughly 9.5 milliliters of peripheral blood were drawn from each donor into EDTA-treated Vacutainer tubes. PBMCs were isolated by Ficoll-Paque density-gradient centrifugation, with at least 6 million obtained per sample. Trizol reagent was used to extract total RNA from the PBMCs, yielding at least 6 micrograms per sample. The percentages of naive CD45RAhigh/CD27high T cells were determined by flow cytometry on a PBMC aliquot from every donor.

Recombination connected TRBV24-1 to TRBJ2-5; the D gene is possibly TRBD1 or TRBD2, with 5 bases matching each. This TCR came from a woman between 40 and 50 years old in good health. The sample consisted of blood. Read as DNA, the sequence is TGTGCCACCAGTGATGTCGTGGGGGAAGAGACCCAGTACTTC. Its translation is CATSDVVGEETQYF.